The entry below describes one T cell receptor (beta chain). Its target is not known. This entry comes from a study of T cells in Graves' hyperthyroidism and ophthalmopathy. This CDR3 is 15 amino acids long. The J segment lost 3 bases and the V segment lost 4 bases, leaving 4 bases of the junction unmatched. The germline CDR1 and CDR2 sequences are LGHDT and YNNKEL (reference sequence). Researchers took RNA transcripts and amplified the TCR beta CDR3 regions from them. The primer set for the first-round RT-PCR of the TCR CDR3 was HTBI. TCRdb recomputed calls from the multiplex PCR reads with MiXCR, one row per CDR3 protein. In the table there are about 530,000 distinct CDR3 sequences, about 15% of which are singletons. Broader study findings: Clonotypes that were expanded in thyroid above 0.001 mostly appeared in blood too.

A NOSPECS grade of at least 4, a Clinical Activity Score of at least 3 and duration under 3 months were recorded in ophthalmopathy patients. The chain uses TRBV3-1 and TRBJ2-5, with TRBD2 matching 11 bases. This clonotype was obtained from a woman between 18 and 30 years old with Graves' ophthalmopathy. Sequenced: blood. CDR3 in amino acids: CASSPELAGEETQYF. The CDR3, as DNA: TGTGCCAGCAGCCCCGAACTAGCGGGGGAAGAGACCCAGTACTTC.